The subject of this entry is one T cell receptor (beta chain). No antigen is known for it. Time point: week 5, during vaccination. A single vaccine dose contained 300 ug of mutant IDH1 20-mer peptide, and topical imiquimod was used with it. The data derive from a study of a mutant IDH1 vaccine in newly diagnosed glioma. About the research overall: Treatment recipients were about 62% male and about 40% female, and their mean age was about 40 years. Antecedent treatment encompassed radiotherapy, temozolomide, or their combination; the majority received both.

Measured with immunoSEQ multiplex PCR; TCRdb has only the in-frame clones, and not every one. Here the sample spans around 52,000 clones, just under 80% being singletons. Source: PBMCs, taken from a glioma patient whose treatment included an IDH1 peptide vaccine. This TCR came from a woman aged 40 to 50 with glioma.

CDR3 in amino acids: CAWTGTGYNSPLHF. Written as DNA, the CDR3 is TGTGCCTGGACCGGGACAGGGTATAATTCACCCCTCCACTTT. The rearrangement joins TRBV30 to TRBJ1-6, with 9 bases that match TRBD1. V shed 4 bases, J shed 4 bases, and the junction held 2 bases outside the gene matches. Germline CDR1 GTSNPN, CDR2 SVGIG (reference sequence). The CDR3 covers 14 residues.